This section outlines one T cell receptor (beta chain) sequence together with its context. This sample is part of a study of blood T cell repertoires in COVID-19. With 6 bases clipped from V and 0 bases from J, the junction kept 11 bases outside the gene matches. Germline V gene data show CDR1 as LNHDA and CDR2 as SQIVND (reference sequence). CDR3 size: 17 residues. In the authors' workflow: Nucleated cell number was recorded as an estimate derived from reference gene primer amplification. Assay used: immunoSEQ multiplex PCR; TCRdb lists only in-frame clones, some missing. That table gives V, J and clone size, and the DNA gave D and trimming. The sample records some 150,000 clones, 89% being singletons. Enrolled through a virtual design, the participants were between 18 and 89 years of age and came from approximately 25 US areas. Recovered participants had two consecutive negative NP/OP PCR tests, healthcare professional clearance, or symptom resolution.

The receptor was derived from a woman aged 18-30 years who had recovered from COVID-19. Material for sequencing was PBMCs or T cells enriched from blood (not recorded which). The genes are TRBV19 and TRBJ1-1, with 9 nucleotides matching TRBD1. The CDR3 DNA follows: TGTGCCAGTAGCGAGTATAGGGGGACAGGGATGAACACTGAAGCTTTCTTT. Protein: CASSEYRGTGMNTEAFF.